This T cell receptor (beta chain) was retrieved from a study of shared T cell receptors in the human thymus. Measured with immunoSEQ multiplex PCR; TCRdb has only the in-frame clones, and not every one. The table has hundreds of thousands of clones, 70% to 90% seen once. Looked up from germline, CDR1 is ENHRY and CDR2 is SYGVKD. Trimming shortened V by 2 bases and J by 2 bases, and 10 bases separated the two germline ends. The CDR3 has 14 residues. The same data also contributed to another study, on human thymus T cells. This second study notes: What appeared biased in thymic and blood repertoires was the usage of V and J genes.

V usage is TRBV10-3 and J usage is TRBJ2-7, with D possibly matching TRBD1 (6 bases). The sequenced material came from thymocytes. The origin of this receptor is a boy younger than two with a congenital heart defect. The CDR3 sequence is CAISEGRDTYEQYF. The CDR3 nucleotides are TGTGCCATCAGTGAGGGTAGGGACACCTACGAGCAGTACTTC.